These 32 T cell receptor beta chains originate from one sample sequenced in a study of somatic mutations in cytotoxic T cells in rheumatoid arthritis (dated by TCRdb to between 2016 and 2019). Library preparation employed the immunoSEQ multiplex PCR assay. TCRdb holds this immuneACCESS table with in-frame rearrangements only. Some clones are missing; in checked studies, unresolved V genes explain under half, and the rest has no known cause. Within this sample are tens of thousands of clones, with around 83% of them counted one time only. The ten largest clones capture over 13% of the sample. Sample: CD8+ T cells sorted from blood. These receptor sequences come from an adult with rheumatoid arthritis.

This chain connects TRBV28 to TRBJ1-5; weak D call: TRBD1 (5 bases). The CDR3 has 17 amino acids. Germline lookup yields CDR1 MDHEN and CDR2 SYDVKM. The V end lost 7 bases, the J end lost 3 bases, and 22 bases lay between the germline ends. The CDR3 sequence: CASNLYRGAGDNQPQHF. For the CDR3, the DNA is TGTGCCAGCAATCTTTATCGTGGGGCGGGTGACAATCAGCCCCAGCATTTT. Variable domain in full (rest from reference TRBV28 and TRBJ1-5): DVKVTQSSRYLVKRTGEKVFLECVQDMDHENMFWYRQDPGLGLRLIYFSYDVKMKEKGDIPEGYSVSREKKERFSLILESASTNQTSMYLCASNLYRGAGDNQPQHFGDGTRLSIL.

The rearrangement links TRBV5-4 to TRBJ1-2, with D perhaps TRBD1 (5 bases). V was trimmed by 0 bases and J by 10 bases, leaving 13 bases between them. The V gene's germline CDR1 is SGHNT and CDR2 YYREEE (reference sequence). The CDR3 is 13 amino acids. The CDR3 nucleotides are TGTGCCAGCAGCTTGGCACAGGTCCTATACTACACCTTC. It is translated as CASSLAQVLYYTF. Full variable domain (outside the CDR3, taken from reference TRBV5-4 and TRBJ1-2): ETGVTQSPTHLIKTRGQQVTLRCSSQSGHNTVSWYQQALGQGPQFIFQYYREEENGRGNFPPRFSGLQFPNYSSELNVNALELDDSALYLCASSLAQVLYYTFGSGTRLTVV.

The CDR3 protein is CASSASVKRDEQFF. The CDR3 nucleotides read TGTGCCAGCAGCGCTAGCGTCAAGAGGGATGAGCAGTTCTTC. V and J are TRBV11-3 and TRBJ2-1; D may be TRBD2 (6 bases). With 5 bases removed from V and 8 bases from J, the gap between germline ends came to 16 bases. The V gene's germline CDR1 is SGHNT and CDR2 YENEEA. There are 14 residues in the CDR3.

In nucleotides, the CDR3 is TGTGCCAGCAGCGTACAGGGGAACGGAAACACCATATATTTT. It encodes CASSVQGNGNTIYF. The chain joins TRBV5-4 to TRBJ1-3, with 7 positions matching TRBD1. Germline-derived CDR1 and CDR2 are SGHNT and YYREEE (reference sequence). V trimming: 4 bases; J trimming: 4 bases; junction bases outside the gene matches: 5. This CDR3 contains 14 residues. Filled out from reference TRBV5-4 and TRBJ1-3, the complete variable domain reads ETGVTQSPTHLIKTRGQQVTLRCSSQSGHNTVSWYQQALGQGPQFIFQYYREEENGRGNFPPRFSGLQFPNYSSELNVNALELDDSALYLCASSVQGNGNTIYFGEGSWLTVV.

The chain couples TRBV9 to TRBJ2-2; TRBD2 matches 8 bases. With 4 bases clipped from V and 2 bases from J, the junction kept 4 bases outside the gene matches. Germline loops: CDR1 SGDLS, CDR2 YYNGEE. The CDR3 length is 15 residues. DNA of the CDR3: TGTGCCAGCAGCCCAAGCGGGGGTAACACCGGGGAGCTGTTTTTT. This codes for CASSPSGGNTGELFF. The variable domain in full, completed from reference TRBV9 and TRBJ2-2, reads DSGVTQTPKHLITATGQRVTLRCSPRSGDLSVYWYQQSLDQGLQFLIQYYNGEERAKGNILERFSAQQFPDLHSELNLSSLELGDSALYFCASSPSGGNTGELFFGEGSRLTVL.

V is TRBV5-1 and J is TRBJ1-6; D possibly corresponds to TRBD1 (5 bases). The CDR3 is 17 amino acids. Germline loops: CDR1 SGHRS, CDR2 YFSETQ. The ends were cut back, 4 bases at V and 2 bases at J, with 16 bases in the middle. In DNA form, the CDR3 reads TGCGCCAGCAGCAGCGGGACCGGGGCGACCTATAATTCACCCCTCCACTTT. Its translation: CASSSGTGATYNSPLHF.

This chain uses TRBV7-3 with TRBJ1-1; D is unresolved. The V and J ends lost 5 bases and 0 bases respectively, with 7 bases between them. CDR3 length: 13 amino acids. The germline V gene has CDR1 SGHTA and CDR2 FQGTGA. Written as DNA, the CDR3 is TGTGCCAGCAGCCTACGCTTGAACACTGAAGCTTTCTTT. Translation gives CASSLRLNTEAFF.

About this clone itself: Other DNA sequences of this sample code for an identical CDR3. V and J are TRBV4-3 and TRBJ2-1; no firm D call. V dropped 4 bases and J dropped 6 bases, with 4 bases sitting between them. Germline lookup yields CDR1 LGHNA and CDR2 YSLEER. There are 11 residues in the CDR3. The CDR3 region is CASSPGNEQFF. CDR3 DNA sequence: TGCGCCAGCAGCCCAGGCAATGAGCAGTTCTTC.

The J gene is TRBJ1-4, the V gene TRBV4-2, with D perhaps matching TRBD1 (6 bases). Looked up from germline, CDR1 is LGHNA and CDR2 is YNFKEQ. The CDR3 loop spans 18 amino acids. V lost 4 bases and J 0 bases, leaving 18 bases between the germline ends. This chain's CDR3 is CASSLATGSGATNEKLFF. The CDR3 DNA reads TGTGCCAGCAGCCTCGCCACAGGGTCTGGGGCAACTAATGAAAAACTGTTTTTT.

The genes are TRBV7-9 and TRBJ2-5, with no clear D. From germline, CDR1 is SEHNR and CDR2 FQNEAQ (reference sequence). With 6 bases removed from V and 0 bases from J, the gap between germline ends came to 5 bases. The CDR3 sequence is 12 residues long. The CDR3 bases are TGTGCCAGCAGTTGGGACCAAGAGACCCAGTACTTC. As protein: CASSWDQETQYF.

The chain's CDR3 is CASSLGPQVRASDTQYF. CDR3 DNA sequence: TGTGCCAGCAGCTTAGGCCCACAGGTGAGGGCCTCAGATACGCAGTATTTT. The chain links TRBV7-9 to TRBJ2-3; the D call may be TRBD1 or TRBD2 (5 bases each). This CDR3 region has 17 residues. CDR1 is SEHNR and CDR2 is FQNEAQ in the germline V gene (reference sequence). The V and J ends lost 1 base and 4 bases respectively, with 18 bases between them.

This chain uses TRBV2 with TRBJ1-2, with a possible D match to TRBD1 (6 bases). The CDR3 is 15 residues long. Trimming removed 1 base at V and 4 bases at J, with 13 bases between. Germline V gene lookup returns CDR1 SNHLY and CDR2 FYNNEI. The CDR3 protein is CASSEGSGAAYGYTF. The DNA for the CDR3 is TGTGCCAGCAGTGAAGGGTCGGGGGCGGCCTATGGCTACACCTTC.

The chain uses TRBV2 and TRBJ2-7; D uncertain. CDR1 and CDR2 from the germline V gene are SNHLY and FYNNEI. CDR3 size: 11 residues. The V end lost 1 base, the J end lost 4 bases, and 2 bases lay between the germline ends. The CDR3 coding sequence is TGTGCCAGCAGTGAAGGGTACGAGCAGTACTTC. As protein: CASSEGYEQYF.

V usage is TRBV13 and J usage is TRBJ1-2; D gene ambiguous. Trimming left V 5 bases short and J 1 base short, with 8 bases between. From germline, CDR1 is PRHDT and CDR2 FYEKMQ (reference sequence). This CDR3 has 13 amino acids. For the CDR3, the DNA is TGTGCCAGCAGCGCAGACATTAACTATGGCTACACCTTC. It encodes CASSADINYGYTF.

In this sample, this clone turned up once. The chain uses TRBV5-6 and TRBJ2-7, with D possibly being TRBD2 (6 bases). V was clipped by 2 bases and J by 7 bases, with 16 bases between them. Per germline, CDR1 SGHDT and CDR2 YYEEEE. The CDR3 is made up of 14 amino acids. The CDR3 DNA reads as TGTGCCAGCAGCTTAGAGGGACTTCAAGGGGAGCAGTACTTC. Translated, it gives CASSLEGLQGEQYF.

The V call is TRBV25-1, the J call TRBJ2-7; D unresolved. CDR3 length: 12 residues. The germline gives CDR1 MGHDK, CDR2 SYGVNS. Trimming removed 4 bases from V and 3 bases from J, with 7 bases in between. The DNA of the CDR3 is TGTGCCAGCAGTGTTGGGATCTACGAGCAGTACTTC. As protein: CASSVGIYEQYF.

CDR3 in DNA: TGTGCCAGCAGTCTCACCTACAATGAGCAGTTCTTC. It translates to CASSLTYNEQFF. V gene TRBV27 combines with J gene TRBJ2-1; no clear D. The V end lost 5 bases, the J end lost 2 bases, and 4 bases lay between the germline ends. CDR3 size: 12 residues. Germline V gene data show CDR1 as MNHEY and CDR2 as SMNVEV (reference sequence).

V usage is TRBV27 and J usage is TRBJ2-3; D call uncertain. Trimming took 4 bases from V and 11 from J, leaving 13 bases between them. The CDR3 length is 12 residues. Looked up from germline, CDR1 is MNHEY and CDR2 is SMNVEV (reference sequence). The CDR3 sequence: CASSSPPRVQYF. For the CDR3, the DNA is TGTGCCAGCAGTTCTCCCCCCCGCGTGCAGTATTTT.

The chain recombines TRBV4-1 with TRBJ2-3, with no clear D. The CDR3 spans 14 residues. Between the trimmed V and J ends, which lost 5 bases and 2 bases, there was a span of 11 bases. Germline CDR1 and CDR2: MGHRA and YSYEKL. The CDR3 region has the DNA TGCGCCAGCAGCTCCCTCGGTTACACAGATACGCAGTATTTT. It codes for CASSSLGYTDTQYF.

The rearrangement uses TRBV29-1 and TRBJ2-1; 8 nucleotides match TRBD2. The CDR3 has 15 residues. The ends lost 3 bases at V and 0 bases at J; junction bases unmatched: 4. Looked up from germline, CDR1 is SQVTM and CDR2 is ANQGSEA. In DNA, the CDR3 is TGCAGCGTTGAGGGCCTAGCGGGCTCCTACAATGAGCAGTTCTTC. Amino acids: CSVEGLAGSYNEQFF.

CDR3: CASSATSGTRGYTF. CDR3 DNA sequence: TGTGCCAGCAGCGCCACTTCAGGGACCCGAGGCTACACCTTC. This sequence joins TRBV9 and TRBJ1-2; D might be TRBD1 (5 bases). This CDR3 is 14 amino acids long. V was shortened by 3 bases and J by 8 bases, with 17 bases between the two germline ends. Germline V gene data show CDR1 as SGDLS and CDR2 as YYNGEE.

The rearrangement links TRBV5-6 to TRBJ2-7; D not certain. This CDR3 spans 16 amino acids. The V end was cut by 3 bases, the J end by 4 bases, with 20 bases between. Germline CDR1 and CDR2: SGHDT and YYEEEE. CDR3 protein: CASSWGLDGEVYEQYF. In DNA form, the CDR3 reads TGTGCCAGCAGCTGGGGATTAGACGGAGAAGTTTACGAGCAGTACTTC.

The V gene is TRBV5-1, the J gene TRBJ2-3; D uncertain. Germline V gene lookup returns CDR1 SGHRS and CDR2 YFSETQ. This CDR3 has 11 amino acids. Deletions cut 4 bases from V and 2 bases from J, with 2 bases between. The CDR3 DNA is TGCGCCAGCAGCGACACAGATACGCAGTATTTT. Translating gives CASSDTDTQYF. Complete variable domain (other parts from reference TRBV5-1 and TRBJ2-3): KAGVTQTPRYLIKTRGQQVTLSCSPISGHRSVSWYQQTPGQGLQFLFEYFSETQRNKGNFPGRFSGRQFSNSRSEMNVSTLELGDSALYLCASSDTDTQYFGPGTRLTVL.

The genes are TRBV9 and TRBJ2-3, with D perhaps TRBD1 (5 bases). CDR1 SGDLS and CDR2 YYNGEE come from the germline V gene. The CDR3 consists of 14 residues. V gave up 3 bases and J gave up 4 bases, with 12 bases separating them. In DNA form, the CDR3 reads TGTGCCAGCAGCGGGGGCCGCCAGGCAGATACGCAGTATTTT. Protein product: CASSGGRQADTQYF.

This rearrangement joins TRBV14 to TRBJ2-1, with D possibly matching TRBD2 (5 bases). Germline V gene sequence: CDR1 SGHDN, CDR2 FVKESK. This CDR3 contains 13 residues. V shed 2 bases and J shed 4 bases, with 6 bases lying between them. The DNA of the CDR3 is TGTGCCAGCAGCCAAACTAGGTACAATGAGCAGTTCTTC. It specifies CASSQTRYNEQFF.

This clone was observed a few times. The chain recombines TRBV6-4 with TRBJ2-3; possibly TRBD2 for D (6 bases). Looked up from germline, CDR1 is MRHNA and CDR2 is SNTAGT. This CDR3 is 15 amino acids long. Trimming took 3 bases from V and 3 from J, leaving 13 bases between them. The CDR3 bases are TGTGCCAGCAGTGATGGCGGGGTAGCGACAGATACGCAGTATTTT. Protein sequence: CASSDGGVATDTQYF.

The chain has TRBV15 and TRBJ1-1; D may be TRBD1 (6 bases). Per the germline V gene, CDR1 is LNHNV and CDR2 is YYDKDF (reference sequence). V was shortened by 2 bases and J by 0 bases, with 7 bases between the two germline ends. This CDR3 contains 14 residues. DNA of the CDR3: TGTGCCACCAGCAGACCAGGGGTGAACACTGAAGCTTTCTTT. Its protein product is CATSRPGVNTEAFF.

This chain uses TRBV5-1 with TRBJ1-1; 7 positions agree with TRBD1. Germline lookup yields CDR1 SGHRS and CDR2 YFSETQ. The length of the CDR3 is 14 residues. V was pared by 4 bases and J by 3 bases, with 6 bases of the junction left unmatched. The CDR3 region has the DNA TGCGCCAGCAGCCCCCGGGACAGCGACACTGAAGCTTTCTTT. Translation: CASSPRDSDTEAFF.

The chain combines TRBV27 with TRBJ1-5, with a possible D match to TRBD1 (5 bases). V lost 3 bases and J 0 bases, leaving 18 bases between the germline ends. The CDR3 has 18 residues. Germline-derived CDR1 and CDR2 are MNHEY and SMNVEV (reference sequence). CDR3 bases: TGTGCCAGCAGTTTTCGCGACAGAGCAAATTATAGCAATCAGCCCCAGCATTTT. Its translation is CASSFRDRANYSNQPQHF.

This clone was detected once. CDR3 region: CASSGRTLMGETQYF. The CDR3 bases are TGTGCCAGCAGCGGGAGGACCTTGATGGGAGAGACCCAGTACTTC. J is TRBJ2-5 and V is TRBV7-9; maybe TRBD2 (6 bases). Germline values: CDR1 SEHNR, CDR2 FQNEAQ (reference sequence). The V end was cut by 5 bases, the J end by 4 bases, with 17 bases between. The CDR3 contains 15 residues. The whole variable domain, filled in from reference TRBV7-9 and TRBJ2-5, reads DTGVSQNPRHKITKRGQNVTFRCDPISEHNRLYWYRQTLGQGPEFLTYFQNEAQLEKSRLLSDRFSAERPKGSFSTLEIQRTEQGDSAMYLCASSGRTLMGETQYFGPGTRLLVL.

The chain recombines TRBV9 with TRBJ2-3; D is uncertain. Germline V gives CDR1 SGDLS, CDR2 YYNGEE. The CDR3 is 13 amino acids. V was trimmed by 0 bases and J by 4 bases, leaving 6 bases between them. The CDR3, as DNA: TGTGCCAGCAGCGTAGATCAGGCAGATACGCAGTATTTT. As protein: CASSVDQADTQYF.

In this sample, this clone turned up once. The gene calls are TRBV5-8 and TRBJ1-4; a possible D gene is TRBD1 (5 bases). Trimming shortened V by 4 bases and J by 7 bases, and 17 bases separated the two germline ends. CDR3 size: 15 residues. Germline V gives CDR1 SGHTS, CDR2 YDEGEE. Written as DNA, the CDR3 is TGTGCCAGCAGCGCGATGCCGGGACCTCTTGAAAAACTGTTTTTT. It yields the protein CASSAMPGPLEKLFF.